The 5 T cell receptor beta chains below were found in one sample sequenced in a study of tumor and adjacent non-tumor tissue in lung cancer. This sample's RNA came from whole unsorted tissue. Distant lung tissue was collected more than 3 cm away from the tumor edge. Three rounds of nested PCR, following a modified ARM-PCR protocol, produced the TCRbeta library. One entry per CDR3 protein results from TCRdb running MiXCR on the multiplex PCR reads. The sample records 65,000 to 85,000 distinct CDR3 sequences, 75% to 85% being singletons. Source material: distant non-tumor lung tissue. The receptors here all came from a man between 60 and 75 years old with non-small cell lung cancer.

Regarding this clonotype: A read error may be the cause here, since a much bigger clone is one base away. The rearrangement links TRBV24-1 to TRBJ2-1; possibly TRBD1 for D (6 bases). The V gene's germline CDR1 is KGHDR and CDR2 SFDVKD. The CDR3 runs to 13 residues. V dropped 5 bases and J dropped 12 bases, with 16 bases sitting between them. The chain's CDR3 is CATSGQAGDGQFF. CDR3 sequence (DNA): TGTGCCACCAGTGGACAGGCGGGCGATGGGCAGTTCTTC.

Details on this clonotype: This may arise from a read error, as a much more abundant clone is one base away. The gene calls are TRBV14 and TRBJ2-1, with D possibly matching TRBD2 (6 bases). Per the germline V gene, CDR1 is SGHDN and CDR2 is FVKESK. The CDR3 length is 18 residues. CDR3 sequence (DNA): TGTGCCTGCAGCCAAGGTGCGGCACTAGCCCCCTGGTACAATGAGCAGTTCTTC. This sequence encodes CACSQGAALAPWYNEQFF.

Of note for this clonotype: Germline and junction disagree at one end, which may indicate a read error. The CDR3 spells CNVETGVQEAQYF. The DNA of the CDR3 is TGCAACGTTGAAACCGGTGTACAAGAGGCCCAGTACTTC. V gene TRBV29-1 combines with J gene TRBJ2-5; the D is unclear. The CDR3 sequence is 13 residues long. Germline CDR1 SQVTM, CDR2 ANQGSEA. Complete variable domain (other parts from reference TRBV29-1 and TRBJ2-5): SAVISQKPSRDICQRGTSLTIQCQVDSQVTMMFWYRQQPGQSLTLIATANQGSEATYESGFVIDKFPISRPNLTFSTLTVSNMSPEDSSIYLCNVETGVQEAQYFGPGTRLLVL.

This clonotype was seen repeatedly, ten times or more. V is TRBV20-1 and J is TRBJ2-1; the D gene is possibly TRBD2 (5 bases). This CDR3 region has 13 residues. Germline-derived CDR1 and CDR2 are DFQATT and SNEGSKA (reference sequence). V dropped 3 bases and J dropped 4 bases, with 10 bases sitting between them. The CDR3 DNA follows: TGCAGTGCTAGTCTAGCCGATTACAATGAGCAGTTCTTC. Its translation is CSASLADYNEQFF.

For this clonotype: It is likely a read error, because the conserved phenylalanine at the end of the CDR3 is missing. It is unclear where the CDR3 begins or ends on the DNA, so no DNA is shown, and the CDR3 is as TCRdb lists it. CDR3 in amino acids: CASSQESGTNTGELSL. The V and J genes are TRBV4-2 and TRBJ2-2; the D segment call TRBD2 is taken from the table without a DNA check. CDR1 is LGHNA and CDR2 is YNFKEQ in the germline V gene. The CDR3 region is 16 residues in length, termini included.